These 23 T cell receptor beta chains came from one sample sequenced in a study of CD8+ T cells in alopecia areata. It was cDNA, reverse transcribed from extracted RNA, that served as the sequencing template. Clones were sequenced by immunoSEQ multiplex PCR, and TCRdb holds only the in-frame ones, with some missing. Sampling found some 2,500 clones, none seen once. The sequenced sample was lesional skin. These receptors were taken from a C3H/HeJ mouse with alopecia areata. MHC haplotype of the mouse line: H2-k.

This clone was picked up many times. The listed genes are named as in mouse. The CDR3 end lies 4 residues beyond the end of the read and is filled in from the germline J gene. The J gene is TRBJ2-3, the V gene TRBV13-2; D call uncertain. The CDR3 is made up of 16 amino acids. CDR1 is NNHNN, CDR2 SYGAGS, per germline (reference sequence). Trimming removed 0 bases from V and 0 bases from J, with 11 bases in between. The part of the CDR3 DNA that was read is TGTGCCAGCGGTGATGCTCGCTGGTATAGTGCAGAA. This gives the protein CASGDARWYSAE. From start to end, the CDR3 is CASGDARWYSAETLYF.

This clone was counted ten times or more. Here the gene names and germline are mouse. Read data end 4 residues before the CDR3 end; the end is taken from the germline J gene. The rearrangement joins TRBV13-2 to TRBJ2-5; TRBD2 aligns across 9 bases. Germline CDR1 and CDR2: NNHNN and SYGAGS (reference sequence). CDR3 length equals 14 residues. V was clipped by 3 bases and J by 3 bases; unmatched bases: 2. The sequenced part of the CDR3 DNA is TGTGCCAGCGGTGGGACTGGGGTTCAAGAC. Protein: CASGGTGVQD. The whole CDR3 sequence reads CASGGTGVQDTQYF.

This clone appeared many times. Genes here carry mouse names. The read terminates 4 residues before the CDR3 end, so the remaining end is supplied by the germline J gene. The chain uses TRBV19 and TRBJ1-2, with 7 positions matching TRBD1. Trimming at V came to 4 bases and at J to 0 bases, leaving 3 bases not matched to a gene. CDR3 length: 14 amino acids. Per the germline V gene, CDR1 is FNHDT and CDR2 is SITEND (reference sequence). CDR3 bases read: TGTGCCAGCAGTTCCGACAGGGCAAACTCC. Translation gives CASSSDRANS. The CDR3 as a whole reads CASSSDRANSDYTF.

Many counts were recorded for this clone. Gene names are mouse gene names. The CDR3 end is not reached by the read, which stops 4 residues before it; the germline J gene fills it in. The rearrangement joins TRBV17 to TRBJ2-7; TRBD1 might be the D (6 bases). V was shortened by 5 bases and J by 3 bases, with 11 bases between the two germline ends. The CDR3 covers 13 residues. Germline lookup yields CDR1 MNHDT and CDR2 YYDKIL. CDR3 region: CASSPGQDYEQYF. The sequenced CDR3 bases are TGTGCTAGCAGTCCGGGACAAGACTAT.

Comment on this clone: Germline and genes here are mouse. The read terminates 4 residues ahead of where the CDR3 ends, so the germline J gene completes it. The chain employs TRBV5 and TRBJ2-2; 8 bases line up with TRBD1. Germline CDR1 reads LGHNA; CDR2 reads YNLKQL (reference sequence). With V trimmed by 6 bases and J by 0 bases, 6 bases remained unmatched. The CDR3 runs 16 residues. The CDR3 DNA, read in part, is TGTGCCAGCAGTATCCTGGACAGGGCAAACACCGGG. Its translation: CASSILDRANTG. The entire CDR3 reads CASSILDRANTGQLYF.

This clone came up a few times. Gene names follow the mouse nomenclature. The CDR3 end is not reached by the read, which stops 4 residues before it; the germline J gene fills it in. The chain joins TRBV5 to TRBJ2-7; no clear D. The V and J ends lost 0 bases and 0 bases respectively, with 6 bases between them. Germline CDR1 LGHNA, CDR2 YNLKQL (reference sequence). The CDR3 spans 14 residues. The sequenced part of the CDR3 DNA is TGTGCCAGCAGCCAAGATGACTCCTCCTAT. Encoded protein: CASSQDDSSY. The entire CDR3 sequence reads CASSQDDSSYEQYF.

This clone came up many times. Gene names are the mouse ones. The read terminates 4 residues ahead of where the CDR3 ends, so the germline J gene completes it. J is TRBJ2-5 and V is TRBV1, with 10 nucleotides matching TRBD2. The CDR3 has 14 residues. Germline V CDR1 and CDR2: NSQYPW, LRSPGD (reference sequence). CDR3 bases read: TGCACCTGCAGTGGACTGGGGGGCGAAGAC. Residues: CTCSGLGGED. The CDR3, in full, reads CTCSGLGGEDTQYF.

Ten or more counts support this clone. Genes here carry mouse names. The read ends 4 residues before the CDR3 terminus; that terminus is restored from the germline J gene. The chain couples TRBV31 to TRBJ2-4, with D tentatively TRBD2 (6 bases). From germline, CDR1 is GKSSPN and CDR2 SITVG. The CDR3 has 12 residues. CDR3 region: CAWNPGENTLYF. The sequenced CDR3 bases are TGTGCCTGGAACCCTGGGGAAAAC.

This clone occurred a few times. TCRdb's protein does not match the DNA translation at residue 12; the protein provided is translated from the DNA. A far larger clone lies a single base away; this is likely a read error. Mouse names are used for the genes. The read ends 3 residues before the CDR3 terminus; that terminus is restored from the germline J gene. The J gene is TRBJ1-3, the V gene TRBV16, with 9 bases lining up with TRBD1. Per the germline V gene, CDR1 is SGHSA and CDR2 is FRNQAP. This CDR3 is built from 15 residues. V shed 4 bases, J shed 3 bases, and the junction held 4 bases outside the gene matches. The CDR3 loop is CASSWGQGFGNTLYF. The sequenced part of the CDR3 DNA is TGTGCAAGCAGCTGGGGACAGGGTTTTGGAAATACG.

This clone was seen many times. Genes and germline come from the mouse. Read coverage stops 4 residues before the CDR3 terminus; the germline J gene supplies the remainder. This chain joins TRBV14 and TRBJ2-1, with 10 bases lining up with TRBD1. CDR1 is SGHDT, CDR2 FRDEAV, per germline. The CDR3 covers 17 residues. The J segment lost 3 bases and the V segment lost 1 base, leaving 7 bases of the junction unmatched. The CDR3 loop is CASSFTRDRGIYAEQFF. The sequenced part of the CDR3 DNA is TGTGCCAGCAGTTTCACCCGGGACAGGGGAATCTATGCT.

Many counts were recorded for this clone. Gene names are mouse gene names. Partial CDR3 DNA: TGTGCCAGCAGTGCAGAATCTAGTGCAGAA. As protein: CASSAESSAE. The whole CDR3 sequence is CASSAESSAETLYF. The chain joins TRBV13-1 to TRBJ2-3; D remains unclear. The CDR3 end lies 4 residues beyond the end of the read and is filled in from the germline J gene. The CDR3 is 14 residues long. V dropped 3 bases and J dropped 0 bases, with 8 bases sitting between them. CDR1 is NSHNY and CDR2 is SYGAGN in the germline V gene.

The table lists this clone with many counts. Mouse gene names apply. CDR3 DNA, as far as it was read: TGTGCCAGCAGCCCGACAGGGGGCTCCTAT. It is translated as CASSPTGGSY. The CDR3 reads in full as CASSPTGGSYEQYF. The V gene is TRBV5, the J gene TRBJ2-7; 9 bases match TRBD1. The CDR3 end is not reached by the read, which stops 4 residues before it; the germline J gene fills it in. CDR3 length: 14 residues. Germline CDR1 is LGHNA and CDR2 is YNLKQL (reference sequence). J lost 0 bases, V lost 4 bases, and 1 base had no gene match.

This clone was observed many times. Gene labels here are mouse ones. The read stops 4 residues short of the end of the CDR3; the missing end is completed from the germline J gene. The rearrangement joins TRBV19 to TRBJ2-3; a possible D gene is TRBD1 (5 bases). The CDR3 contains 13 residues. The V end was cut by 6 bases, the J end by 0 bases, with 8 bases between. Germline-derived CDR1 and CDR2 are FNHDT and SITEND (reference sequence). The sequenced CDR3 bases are TGTGCCAGCACGACAGATAGTGCAGAA. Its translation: CASTTDSAE. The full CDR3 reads CASTTDSAETLYF.

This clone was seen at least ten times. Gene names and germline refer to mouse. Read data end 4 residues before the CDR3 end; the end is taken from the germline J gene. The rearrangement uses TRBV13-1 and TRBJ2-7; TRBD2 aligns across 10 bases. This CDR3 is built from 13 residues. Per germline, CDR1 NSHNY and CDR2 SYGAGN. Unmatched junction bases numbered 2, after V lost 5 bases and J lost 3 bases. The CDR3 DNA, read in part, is TGTGCCAGCAGCGGGACTGGGGTCTAT. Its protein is CASSGTGVY. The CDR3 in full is CASSGTGVYEQYF.

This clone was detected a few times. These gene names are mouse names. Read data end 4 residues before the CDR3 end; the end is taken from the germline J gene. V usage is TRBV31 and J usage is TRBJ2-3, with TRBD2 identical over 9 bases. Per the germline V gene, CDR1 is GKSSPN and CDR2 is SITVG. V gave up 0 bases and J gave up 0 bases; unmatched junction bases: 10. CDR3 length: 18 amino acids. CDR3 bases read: TGTGCCTGGAGTCTCCTGTTTGGGGGGGCGCGTAGTGCAGAA. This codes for CAWSLLFGGARSAE. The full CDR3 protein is CAWSLLFGGARSAETLYF.

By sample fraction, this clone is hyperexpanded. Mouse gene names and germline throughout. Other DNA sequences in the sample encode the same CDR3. The CDR3: CASSIWGGSYAEQFF. Partial CDR3 DNA: TGTGCCAGCAGTATTTGGGGGGGGTCCTATGCT. The chain couples TRBV19 to TRBJ2-1, with TRBD2 matching 8 bases. The CDR3 end falls 4 residues outside the read, so it is completed with the germline J gene. The CDR3 length is 15 residues. Trimming cost V 2 bases and J 3 bases; bases outside gene matches: 4. From germline, CDR1 is FNHDT and CDR2 SITEND (reference sequence).

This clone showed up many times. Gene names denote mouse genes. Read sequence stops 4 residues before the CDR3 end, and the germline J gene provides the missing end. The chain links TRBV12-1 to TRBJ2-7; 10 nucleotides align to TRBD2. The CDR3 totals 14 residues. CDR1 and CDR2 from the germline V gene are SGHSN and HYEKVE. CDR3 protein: CASSLDWGVYEQYF. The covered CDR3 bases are TGTGCCAGCTCTCTAGACTGGGGGGTTTAT. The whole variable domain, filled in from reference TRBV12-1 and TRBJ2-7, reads DSGVVQSPRHIIKEKGGRSVLTCIPISGHSNVVWYQQTLGKELKFLIQHYEKVERDKGFLPSRFSVQQFDDYHSEMNMSALELEDSAMYFCASSLDWGVYEQYFGPGTRLTVL.

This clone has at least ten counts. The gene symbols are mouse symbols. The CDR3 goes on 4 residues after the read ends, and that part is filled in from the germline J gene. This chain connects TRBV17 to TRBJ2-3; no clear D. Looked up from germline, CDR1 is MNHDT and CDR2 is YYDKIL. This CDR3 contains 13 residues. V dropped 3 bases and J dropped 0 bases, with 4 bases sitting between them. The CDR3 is CASSSRSAETLYF. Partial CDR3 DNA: TGTGCTAGCAGTAGCAGAAGTGCAGAA.

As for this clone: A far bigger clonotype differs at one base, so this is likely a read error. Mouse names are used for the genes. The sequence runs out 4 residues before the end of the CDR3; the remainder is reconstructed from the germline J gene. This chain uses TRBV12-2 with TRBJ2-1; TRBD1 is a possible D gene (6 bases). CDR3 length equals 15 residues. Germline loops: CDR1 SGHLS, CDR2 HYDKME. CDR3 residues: CAGSRPRGDYAEQFF. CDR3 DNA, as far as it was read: TGTGCCGGCTCCCGTCCCAGGGGAGACTATGCT.

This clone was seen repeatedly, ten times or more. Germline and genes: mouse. CDR3 bases read: TGTGCCAGCAGTGCGGGACAAAACTCC. Translated, it gives CASSAGQNS. The entire CDR3 reads CASSAGQNSDYTF. V and J are TRBV3 and TRBJ1-2; TRBD1 is a possible D gene (6 bases). Read sequence stops 4 residues before the CDR3 end, and the germline J gene provides the missing end. The CDR3 is made up of 13 amino acids. The ends were cut back, 6 bases at V and 1 base at J, with 9 bases in the middle. Per germline, CDR1 SNHLY and CDR2 FYNGKV (reference sequence). The full variable domain, with the rest looked up from reference TRBV3 and TRBJ1-2, is GPKVLQIPSHQIIDMGQMVTLNCDPVSNHLYFYWYKQILGQQMEFLVNFYNGKVMEKSKLFKDQFSVERPDGSYFTLKIQPTALEDSAVYFCASSAGQNSDYTFGSGTRLLVI.

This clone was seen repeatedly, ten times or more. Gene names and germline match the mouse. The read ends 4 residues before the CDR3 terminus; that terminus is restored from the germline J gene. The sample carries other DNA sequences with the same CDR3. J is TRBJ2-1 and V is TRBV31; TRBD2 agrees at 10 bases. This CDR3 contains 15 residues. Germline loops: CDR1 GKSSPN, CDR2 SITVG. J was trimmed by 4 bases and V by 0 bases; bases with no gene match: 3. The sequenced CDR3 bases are TGTGCCTGGAGTCTAAGGGACTGGGGTTATGCT. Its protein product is CAWSLRDWGYA. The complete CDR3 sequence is CAWSLRDWGYAEQFF.

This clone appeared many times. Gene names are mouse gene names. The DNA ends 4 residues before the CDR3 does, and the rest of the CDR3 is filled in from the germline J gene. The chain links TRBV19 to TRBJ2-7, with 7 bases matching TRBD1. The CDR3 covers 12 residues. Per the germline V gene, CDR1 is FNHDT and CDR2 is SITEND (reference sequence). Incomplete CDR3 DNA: TGTGCCAGCAGTCGGGACAGCAAT. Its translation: CASSRDSN. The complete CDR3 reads CASSRDSNEQYF.

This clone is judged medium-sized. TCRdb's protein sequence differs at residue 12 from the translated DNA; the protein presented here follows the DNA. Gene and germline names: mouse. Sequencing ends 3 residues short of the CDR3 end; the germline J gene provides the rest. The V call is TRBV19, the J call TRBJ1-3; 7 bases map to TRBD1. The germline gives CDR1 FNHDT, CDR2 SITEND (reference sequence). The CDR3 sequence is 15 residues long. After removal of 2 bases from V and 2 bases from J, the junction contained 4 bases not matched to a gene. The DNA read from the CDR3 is TGTGCCAGCAGTATCCTCGACAGGGCTGGAAATACG. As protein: CASSILDRAGNT. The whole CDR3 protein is CASSILDRAGNTLYF.